Following are 18 T cell receptor beta chains from one sample sequenced in a study of shared clonotypes between healthy human individuals. Method: immunoSEQ multiplex PCR; TCRdb's copy keeps in-frame clones and lacks some. The sample yields about 110,000 clones, approximately 65% seen once. Sequencing was performed on memory CD8+ T cells sorted from blood. Subset defined: CD45RO+ cells pooled with CCR7-negative TemRA cells. The source is a woman in her thirties in good health.

V is TRBV13 and J is TRBJ2-1; 14 nucleotides agree with TRBD2. This CDR3 is 17 amino acids long. The ends lost 5 bases at V and 9 bases at J; junction bases unmatched: 12. Germline V gene data show CDR1 as PRHDT and CDR2 as FYEKMQ (reference sequence). The CDR3 protein is CASSPRPGLAGAGEQFF. The CDR3 DNA reads TGTGCCAGCAGCCCCCGCCCGGGACTAGCGGGAGCAGGTGAGCAGTTCTTC. Based on the CDR3 plus reference TRBV13 and TRBJ2-1, the full variable domain is AAGVIQSPRHLIKEKRETATLKCYPIPRHDTVYWYQQGPGQDPQFLISFYEKMQSDKGSIPDRFSAQQFSDYHSELNMSSLELGDSALYFCASSPRPGLAGAGEQFFGPGTRLTVL.

The V call is TRBV28, the J call TRBJ1-5; 9 nucleotides agree with TRBD1. The CDR3 loop spans 14 amino acids. V lost 5 bases and J lost 5; bases outside the gene matches: 4. From germline, CDR1 is MDHEN and CDR2 SYDVKM. The CDR3 sequence is CASSAGQGYQPQHF. CDR3 sequence (DNA): TGTGCCAGCAGTGCTGGACAGGGGTATCAGCCCCAGCATTTT. The full variable domain, its missing parts supplied by reference TRBV28 and TRBJ1-5, is DVKVTQSSRYLVKRTGEKVFLECVQDMDHENMFWYRQDPGLGLRLIYFSYDVKMKEKGDIPEGYSVSREKKERFSLILESASTNQTSMYLCASSAGQGYQPQHFGDGTRLSIL.

V and J are TRBV30 and TRBJ1-3; TRBD1 might be the D (5 bases). The CDR3 is 16 residues long. Per germline, CDR1 GTSNPN and CDR2 SVGIG (reference sequence). The ends were cut back, 0 bases at V and 4 bases at J, with 16 bases in the middle. CDR3 amino acids: CAWSVKGLLSGNTIYF. The CDR3 nucleotides read TGTGCCTGGAGTGTAAAGGGGCTCCTCTCCGGAAACACCATATATTTT.

This clone was counted only a few times. This chain joins TRBV2 and TRBJ1-4; a possible D gene is TRBD1 (6 bases). The V gene's germline CDR1 is SNHLY and CDR2 FYNNEI. The CDR3 runs to 15 residues. V was shortened by 6 bases and J by 10 bases, with 21 bases between the two germline ends. The CDR3 sequence: CASSGTPGFGVKLFF. In DNA, the CDR3 is TGTGCCAGCAGCGGGACACCCGGGTTTGGGGTAAAACTGTTTTTT.

This clone was observed a single time. The chain has TRBV18 and TRBJ2-7; 10 bases are a match to TRBD1. Trimming removed 2 bases from V and 5 bases from J; junction bases left unmatched: 9. This CDR3 comprises 16 residues. Germline V gene data show CDR1 as KGHSH and CDR2 as LQKENI. The CDR3 region is CASSPVEGQGSHEQYF. In DNA form, the CDR3 reads TGTGCCAGCTCACCAGTTGAGGGACAGGGGTCCCACGAGCAGTACTTC.

V usage is TRBV5-1 and J usage is TRBJ2-5; D is uncertain. From germline, CDR1 is SGHRS and CDR2 YFSETQ. The CDR3 totals 12 residues. Trimming shortened V by 2 bases and J by 5 bases, and 7 bases separated the two germline ends. The CDR3 DNA reads as TGCGCCAGCAGCTTCGTTGGCGAGACCCAGTACTTC. It is translated as CASSFVGETQYF. Full variable domain (missing parts from reference TRBV5-1 and TRBJ2-5): KAGVTQTPRYLIKTRGQQVTLSCSPISGHRSVSWYQQTPGQGLQFLFEYFSETQRNKGNFPGRFSGRQFSNSRSEMNVSTLELGDSALYLCASSFVGETQYFGPGTRLLVL.

The chain recombines TRBV7-6 with TRBJ2-3, with TRBD2 identical over 11 bases. Trimming cost V 4 bases and J 2 bases; bases outside gene matches: 5. The CDR3 sequence is 16 residues long. Germline V lookup: CDR1 SGHVS, CDR2 FNYEAQ. The CDR3 sequence is CASSWPLAGDTDTQYF. CDR3 nucleotides: TGTGCCAGCAGCTGGCCACTAGCGGGAGACACAGATACGCAGTATTTT. The variable domain in full, with the rest retrieved from reference TRBV7-6 and TRBJ2-3, is GAGVSQSPRYKVTKRGQDVALRCDPISGHVSLYWYRQALGQGPEFLTYFNYEAQQDKSGLPNDRFSAERPEGSISTLTIQRTEQRDSAMYRCASSWPLAGDTDTQYFGPGTRLTVL.

This clone was observed at least ten times. The rearrangement uses TRBV28 and TRBJ2-2; 7 nucleotides match TRBD1. This CDR3 has 15 residues. Germline CDR1 reads MDHEN; CDR2 reads SYDVKM. V lost 3 bases and J lost 1; bases outside the gene matches: 2. The CDR3 sequence: CASSFGTENTGELFF. The CDR3, as DNA: TGTGCCAGCAGTTTCGGGACAGAGAACACCGGGGAGCTGTTTTTT. Full variable domain (remainder filled in from reference TRBV28 and TRBJ2-2): DVKVTQSSRYLVKRTGEKVFLECVQDMDHENMFWYRQDPGLGLRLIYFSYDVKMKEKGDIPEGYSVSREKKERFSLILESASTNQTSMYLCASSFGTENTGELFFGEGSRLTVL.

The rearrangement joins TRBV7-8 to TRBJ2-7; D unclear. CDR1 SGHVS and CDR2 FQNEAQ come from the germline V gene. Trimming removed 2 bases from V and 5 bases from J, with 4 bases in between. The CDR3 extends over 11 amino acids. DNA for the CDR3: TGTGCCAGCAGCTTATGGGACGAGCAGTACTTC. Protein product: CASSLWDEQYF.

This clone was seen a handful of times. The chain combines TRBV18 with TRBJ2-7, with 7 nucleotides matching TRBD2. Germline V gene sequence: CDR1 KGHSH, CDR2 LQKENI. V lost 3 bases to trimming and J lost 3 bases; unmatched junction nucleotides: 8. The CDR3 covers 15 residues. The CDR3 DNA reads TGTGCCAGCTCACCTGGATCAGGGACTAACTACGAGCAGTACTTC. It codes for CASSPGSGTNYEQYF.

CDR3 DNA: TGCAGCGTTGAAGTCTGGAGGGGACTAGCGGGAGGGGGGCGGTACGAGCAGTACTTC. Protein product: CSVEVWRGLAGGGRYEQYF. The chain couples TRBV29-1 to TRBJ2-7, with 16 bases that match TRBD2. Germline V lookup: CDR1 SQVTM, CDR2 ANQGSEA. V lost 1 base and J lost 4; bases outside the gene matches: 13. The CDR3 has 19 residues.

The chain combines TRBV4-2 with TRBJ2-7; D gene unclear. The V gene's germline CDR1 is LGHNA and CDR2 YNFKEQ. The CDR3 contains 14 residues. V dropped 1 base and J dropped 2 bases, with 9 bases sitting between them. The CDR3 spells CASSQVRGTYEQYF. Here the CDR3 DNA reads TGTGCCAGCAGCCAAGTGCGTGGGACCTACGAGCAGTACTTC.

The gene calls are TRBV6-5 and TRBJ2-7; D possibly corresponds to TRBD1 (5 bases). V lost 4 bases and J 7 bases, leaving 11 bases between the germline ends. The CDR3 loop spans 12 amino acids. Germline CDR1 is MNHEY and CDR2 is SVGAGI. The CDR3 here is CASSLRGWEQYF. The CDR3 DNA is TGTGCCAGCAGTTTAAGGGGTTGGGAGCAGTACTTC.

The chain recombines TRBV28 with TRBJ2-5; TRBD1 aligns across 7 bases. Unmatched junction bases numbered 9, after V lost 6 bases and J lost 5 bases. The CDR3 is 14 residues long. Per the germline V gene, CDR1 is MDHEN and CDR2 is SYDVKM. The CDR3 DNA sequence: TGTGCCAGCAGATACAGGGGAGCTCATGAGACCCAGTACTTC. Translating it yields CASRYRGAHETQYF.

The rearrangement uses TRBV7-9 and TRBJ2-6; D gene unclear. This CDR3 contains 15 residues. The germline V and J ends were trimmed by 4 bases and 1 base, with 8 bases remaining between them. The germline CDR1 and CDR2 sequences are SEHNR and FQNEAQ (reference sequence). CDR3 in DNA: TGTGCCAGCAGCTCCGACGCTTCTGGGGCCAACGTCCTGACTTTC. As protein: CASSSDASGANVLTF.

The chain joins TRBV21-1 to TRBJ2-1. TRBV21-1 corresponds to a pseudogene. The CDR3 runs to 18 residues. CDR3 amino acids: CASSPYNLTLSSYNEQFF. CDR3 coding DNA: TGTGCCAGCAGCCCTTATAATTTGACCCTAAGCTCCTACAATGAGCAGTTCTTC.

The chain carries TRBV7-9 and TRBJ2-4; TRBD2 is a possible D gene (6 bases). Germline V gene data show CDR1 as SEHNR and CDR2 as FQNEAQ (reference sequence). With 0 bases removed from V and 1 base from J, the gap between germline ends came to 10 bases. CDR3 size: 16 residues. In DNA form, the CDR3 reads TGTGCCAGCAGCTTAGCGCTTCGGGAGGCCAAAAACATTCAGTACTTC. Residues: CASSLALREAKNIQYF.

This clone was seen at least ten times. The chain recombines TRBV6-1 with TRBJ2-5; 10 nucleotides match TRBD2. TRBJ2-7 explains the end of the DNA better; the J call may be wrong. Germline V lookup: CDR1 MNHNS, CDR2 SASEGT. The CDR3 is 15 amino acids. CDR3 in DNA: TGTGCCAGCAGTGAAGAAGCGGGAGGGTCCTACGAGCAGTACTTC. Amino acids: CASSEEAGGSYEQYF.